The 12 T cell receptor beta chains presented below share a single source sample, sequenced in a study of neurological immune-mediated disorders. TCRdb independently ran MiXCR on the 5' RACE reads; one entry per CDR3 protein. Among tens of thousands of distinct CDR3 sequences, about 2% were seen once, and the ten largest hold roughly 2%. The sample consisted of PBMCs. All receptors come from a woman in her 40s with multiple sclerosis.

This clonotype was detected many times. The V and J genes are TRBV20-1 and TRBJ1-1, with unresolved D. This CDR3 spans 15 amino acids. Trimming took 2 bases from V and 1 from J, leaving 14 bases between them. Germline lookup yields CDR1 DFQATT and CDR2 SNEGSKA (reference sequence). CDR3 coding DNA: TGCAGTGCTAGAAATCCGACACGGACGAACACTGAAGCTTTCTTT. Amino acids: CSARNPTRTNTEAFF.

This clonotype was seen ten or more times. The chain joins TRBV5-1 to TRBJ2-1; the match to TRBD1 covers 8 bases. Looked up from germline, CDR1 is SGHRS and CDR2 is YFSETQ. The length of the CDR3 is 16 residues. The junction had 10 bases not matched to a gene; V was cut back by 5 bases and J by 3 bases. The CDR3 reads CASRRTGSADYNEQFF. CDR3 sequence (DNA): TGCGCCAGCAGACGGACAGGGTCAGCCGACTACAATGAGCAGTTCTTC.

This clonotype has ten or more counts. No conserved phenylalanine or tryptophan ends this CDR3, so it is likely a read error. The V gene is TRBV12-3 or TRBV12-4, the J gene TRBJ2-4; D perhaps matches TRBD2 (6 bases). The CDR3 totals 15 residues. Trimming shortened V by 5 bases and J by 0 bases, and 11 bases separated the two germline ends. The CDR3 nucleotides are TGTGCCAGCAGTAATCGGGACTTAGCCAAAAACATTCAGTACTGC. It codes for CASSNRDLAKNIQYC.

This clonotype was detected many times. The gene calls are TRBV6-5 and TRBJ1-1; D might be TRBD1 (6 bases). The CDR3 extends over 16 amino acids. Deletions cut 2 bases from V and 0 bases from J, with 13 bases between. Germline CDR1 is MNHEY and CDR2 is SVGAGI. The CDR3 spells CASSYGGGGLNTEAFF. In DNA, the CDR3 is TGTGCCAGCAGTTACGGTGGGGGCGGTTTGAACACTGAAGCTTTCTTT.

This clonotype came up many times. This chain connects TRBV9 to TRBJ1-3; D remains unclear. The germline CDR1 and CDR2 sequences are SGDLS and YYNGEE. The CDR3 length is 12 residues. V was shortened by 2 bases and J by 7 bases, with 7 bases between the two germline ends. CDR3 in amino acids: CASSVAGNTIYF. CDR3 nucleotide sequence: TGTGCCAGCAGCGTTGCGGGGAACACCATATATTTT.

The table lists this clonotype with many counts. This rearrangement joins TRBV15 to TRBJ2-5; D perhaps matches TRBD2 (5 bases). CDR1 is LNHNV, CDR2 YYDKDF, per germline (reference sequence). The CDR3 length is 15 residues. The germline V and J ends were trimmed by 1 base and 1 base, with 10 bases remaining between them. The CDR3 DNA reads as TGTGCCACCAGCAGAGGGGCGGGTACCCAAGAGACCCAGTACTTC. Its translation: CATSRGAGTQETQYF.

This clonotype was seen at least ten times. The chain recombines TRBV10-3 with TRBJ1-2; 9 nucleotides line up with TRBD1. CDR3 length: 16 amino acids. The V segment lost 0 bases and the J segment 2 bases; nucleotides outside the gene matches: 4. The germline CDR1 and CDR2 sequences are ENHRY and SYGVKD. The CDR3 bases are TGTGCCATCAGTGAGTCGACGGGACAGGGAAACTATGGCTACACCTTC. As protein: CAISESTGQGNYGYTF.

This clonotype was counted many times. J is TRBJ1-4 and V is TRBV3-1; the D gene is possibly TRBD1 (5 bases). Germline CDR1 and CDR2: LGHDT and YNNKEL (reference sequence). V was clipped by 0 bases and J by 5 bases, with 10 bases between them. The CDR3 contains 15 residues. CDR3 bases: TGTGCCAGCAGCCAAGATCGAGGGGCGAATGAAAAACTGTTTTTT. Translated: CASSQDRGANEKLFF.

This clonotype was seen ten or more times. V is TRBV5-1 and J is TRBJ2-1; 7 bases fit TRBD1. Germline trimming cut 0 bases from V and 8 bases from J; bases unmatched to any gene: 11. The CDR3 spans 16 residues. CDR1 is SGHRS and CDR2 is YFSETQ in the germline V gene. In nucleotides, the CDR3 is TGCGCCAGCAGCTTGGTAAGGGGGCTCCAGCAGGATGAGCAGTTCTTC. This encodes CASSLVRGLQQDEQFF.

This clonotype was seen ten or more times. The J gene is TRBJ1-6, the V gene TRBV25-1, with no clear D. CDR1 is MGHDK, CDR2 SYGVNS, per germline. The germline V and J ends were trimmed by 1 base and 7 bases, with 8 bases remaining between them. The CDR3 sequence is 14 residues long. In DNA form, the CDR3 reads TGTGCCAGCAGTGAATTATTGAGGAATTCACCCCTCCACTTT. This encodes CASSELLRNSPLHF.

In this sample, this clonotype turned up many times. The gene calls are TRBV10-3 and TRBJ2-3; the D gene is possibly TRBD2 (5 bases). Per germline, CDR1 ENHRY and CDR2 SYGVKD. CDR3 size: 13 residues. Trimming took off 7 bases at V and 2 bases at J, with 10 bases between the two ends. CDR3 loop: CAINAGITDTQYF. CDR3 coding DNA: TGTGCCATCAATGCCGGGATCACAGATACGCAGTATTTT.

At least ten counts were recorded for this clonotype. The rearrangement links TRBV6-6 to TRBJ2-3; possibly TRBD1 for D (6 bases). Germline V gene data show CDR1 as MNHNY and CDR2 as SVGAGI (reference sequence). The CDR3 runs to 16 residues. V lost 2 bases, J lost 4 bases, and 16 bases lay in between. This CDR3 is CASSYPQGRSADTQYF. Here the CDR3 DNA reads TGTGCCAGCAGTTACCCACAGGGACGTAGCGCAGATACGCAGTATTTT.